Reported below is one T cell receptor (beta chain). Antigen: not known. The PCR had 60 Vbeta and 13 Jbeta primers. Sequencing was performed with immunoSEQ multiplex PCR; in TCRdb, only in-frame clones are kept and a portion is missing. This repertoire shows a few hundred thousand clones, roughly 80% found once; its top ten account for roughly 1.3%. This entry is derived from a study of cytomegalovirus exposure and HLA in healthy donors. Study observations and caveats: Analysis performed later showed TCR beta chains linked to HLA being more clonally expanded than equally common others. Donors were assumed by presence/absence analyses to have roughly uniform sequencing depth. It was in a later analysis that TCR association rates were seen to vary by HLA locus, highest for DRB1 and lowest for HLA-C.

This receptor was identified in a girl between 5 and 17 years old in good health and CMV-seronegative. Sequenced input: PBMCs.

The DNA of the CDR3 is TGTGCCAGTAGTGAAACAGCCGCAAGTCAGCCCCAGCATTTT. It is translated as CASSETAASQPQHF. The gene calls are TRBV19 and TRBJ1-5, with D unresolved. Trimming removed 5 bases at V and 6 bases at J, with 14 bases between. CDR1 and CDR2 (germline): LNHDA, SQIVND (reference sequence). The CDR3 is 14 residues long.